These T cell receptor beta chains were read from a single sample in a study of OX40 agonist ivuxolimab in advanced cancers. Measured with immunoSEQ multiplex PCR; TCRdb has only the in-frame clones, and not every one. The sample comprises over 65,000 clones, approximately 86% of which are singletons, and 6.5% rests with the top ten. The sample was CD4+ or CD8+ T cells sorted from blood, taken in a trial of the OX40 agonist ivuxolimab. These receptors were collected from an adult with an advanced solid tumor such as melanoma, head and neck, liver or kidney cancer. The CDR3 runs from the conserved cysteine through the conserved F or W. The order of the fields is J gene, V gene, D gene, clone size, CDR3 DNA, CDR3 protein. The D gene is left open where the match is weak. Not all rows give a size; the values are once, few, many and, for expanded clones, a class.

>TRBJ2-2|TRBV10-3|NA|NA
TGTGCCATCAGTGGAAAGTCAGGCGATTCGTCGAACACCGGGGAGCTGTTTTTT
CAISGKSGDSSNTGELFF
>TRBJ1-5|TRBV6-5|TRBD1|once
TGTGCCAGCAGTAGGGACAGTAGCAATCAGCCCCAGCATTTT
CASSRDSSNQPQHF
>TRBJ1-1|TRBV7-9|TRBD1|NA
TGTGCCAGCAGCCAGACAGGGGGGACTGAAGCTTTCTTT
CASSQTGGTEAFF
>TRBJ1-1|TRBV30|NA|NA
TGTGCCTGGAGGGGGCCTTCGTCAACAGGGAGGGGTGTTCGCACTGAAGCTTTCTTT
CAWRGPSSTGRGVRTEAFF
>TRBJ2-7|TRBV6-6|TRBD2|NA
TGTGCCAGCTACCCTAGCGGGAGGGCCAGAGAGCAGTACTTC
CASYPSGRAREQYF
>TRBJ2-7|TRBV27|NA|NA
TGTGCCAGCAGTTTATCTGGCGGTACACATCCCACCTACGAGCAGTACTTC
CASSLSGGTHPTYEQYF
>TRBJ2-1|TRBV6-6|NA|NA
TGTGCCAGCAGCGACCCGTTCCGCTCCTACAATGAGCAGTTCTTC
CASSDPFRSYNEQFF
>TRBJ2-1|TRBV30|NA|NA
TGTGCCTGGAGTGCCGCTAGAGCTTCCAATGAGCAGTTCTTC
CAWSAARASNEQFF
>TRBJ2-7|TRBV6-6|NA|NA
TGTGCCAGCAGAATTCAGGTCGAGCAGTACTTC
CASRIQVEQYF
>TRBJ1-5|TRBV7-9|NA|NA
TGTGCCAGCAGTCCTAACAGGGAAACAGGGCAGCCCCAGCATTTT
CASSPNRETGQPQHF
>TRBJ1-1|TRBV6-5|NA|once
TGTGCCAGCAGGGCAGGGTTGTTTGGCACTGAAGCTTTCTTT
CASRAGLFGTEAFF
>TRBJ2-2|TRBV19|NA|NA
TGTGCCATACTAGCGAACACCGGGGAGCTGTTTTTT
CAILANTGELFF
>TRBJ1-1|TRBV7-9|TRBD1|NA
TGTGCCAGCAGCCCACAGGGACAGTGGGTTGAAGCTTTCTTT
CASSPQGQWVEAFF
>TRBJ2-7|TRBV6-1|TRBD1|NA
TGTGCCACCGGGGCACAGGGGACCTACGAGCAGTACTTC
CATGAQGTYEQYF
>TRBJ2-7|TRBV11-1|NA|NA
TGTGCCAGCAGCCTAAACACACCTACCGAGCAGTACTTC
CASSLNTPTEQYF